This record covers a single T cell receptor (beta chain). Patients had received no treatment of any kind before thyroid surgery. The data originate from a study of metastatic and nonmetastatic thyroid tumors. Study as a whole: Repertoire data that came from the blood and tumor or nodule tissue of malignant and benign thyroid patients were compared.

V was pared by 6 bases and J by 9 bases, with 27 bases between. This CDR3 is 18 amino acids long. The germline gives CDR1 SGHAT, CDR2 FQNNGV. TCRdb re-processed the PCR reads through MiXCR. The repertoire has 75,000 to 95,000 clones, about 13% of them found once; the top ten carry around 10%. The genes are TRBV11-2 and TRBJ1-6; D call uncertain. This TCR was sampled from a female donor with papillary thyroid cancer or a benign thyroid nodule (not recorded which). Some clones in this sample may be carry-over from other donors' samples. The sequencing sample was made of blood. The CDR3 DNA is TGTGCCAGCAGATTATTCTGGCAGAACTCCGCCGGGATTTCACCCCTCCACTTT. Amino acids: CASRLFWQNSAGISPLHF.